This section outlines one TCR beta chain sequence together with its context. The V segment lost 5 bases and the J segment 3 bases; nucleotides outside the gene matches: 8. Germline values: CDR1 MNHEY, CDR2 SMNVEV (reference sequence). CDR3 length: 15 residues. The assay was immunoSEQ multiplex PCR, and TCRdb's table has in-frame clones only and misses some. Among 250,000 to 300,000 clones listed, about 89% were seen once. This sample is part of a study of blood T cell repertoires in COVID-19. The sequenced sample was peripheral blood. The chain recombines TRBV27 with TRBJ1-2, with TRBD1 matching over 8 bases. The receptor's source is a woman aged 25 to 45 with COVID-19, enrolled during active disease. The CDR3 DNA reads TGTGCCAGCAGTATCGGGACAGGACGGGACTATGGCTACACCTTC. Residues: CASSIGTGRDYGYTF.